The 15 T cell receptor beta chains below were found in one sample sequenced in a study of tumor-infiltrating lymphocytes in primary liver carcinoma. Out of unsorted whole blood came the blood RNA, and germline DNA was extracted as well. Starting from 500 ng of total RNA, TCR beta cDNA was produced with a primer in the constant region. Three nested multiplex PCR rounds, a slightly modified ARM-PCR method, built the TCR beta libraries. PCR rounds one and two used TRBV1-TRBV30 forward primers with a C-beta reverse primer for around 9 cycles each. A single record per CDR3 protein comes from TCRdb applying MiXCR to the multiplex PCR reads. The table includes about 330,000 distinct CDR3 sequences, roughly 61% detected once. The sequenced sample was peripheral blood. The origin of the receptors is a man between 40 and 49 years old with primary liver carcinoma and hepatitis B virus infection.

This clonotype appeared many times. The chain employs TRBV6-2 or TRBV6-3 and TRBJ1-2, with TRBD1 identical over 7 bases. CDR1 MNHEY and CDR2 SVGEGT come from the germline V gene. This CDR3 spans 16 amino acids. The ends lost 6 bases at V and 3 bases at J; junction bases unmatched: 13. The CDR3 nucleotides are TGTGCCAGCAGAAATCTGAGGACAGGCATCGACTATGGCTACACCTTC. It specifies CASRNLRTGIDYGYTF.

As for this clonotype: Just one base apart from a much larger clone, this may be a read error. The J gene is TRBJ1-4, the V gene TRBV6-6, with D unresolved. The V and J ends lost 4 bases and 4 bases respectively, with 7 bases between them. This CDR3 has 13 amino acids. In germline, CDR1 is MNHNY, CDR2 SVGAGI (reference sequence). CDR3 DNA sequence: TGTGCCAGCAGTTCGGAGAGTAATGAAAAACTGTTTTTT. Translating it yields CASSSESNEKLFF.

V is TRBV6-2 or TRBV6-3 and J is TRBJ2-3; D is unresolved. Trimming removed 10 bases from V and 0 bases from J, with 26 bases in between. The V gene's germline CDR1 is MNHEY and CDR2 SVGEGT. CDR3 length equals 18 residues. The CDR3 DNA sequence: TGTGCCAACGCCTTTGTGGTTGGTAGGTTCTCTAGCACAGATACGCAGTATTTT. This sequence encodes CANAFVVGRFSSTDTQYF.

Comments on this clonotype: A clone one base away is much larger, so this may be a read error. The chain employs TRBV6-1 and TRBJ2-7; D is uncertain. Germline CDR1 MNHNS, CDR2 SASEGT. The ends were cut back, 4 bases at V and 4 bases at J, with 11 bases in the middle. This CDR3 region has 13 residues. This CDR3 reads CASSGLNWYEQYF. The CDR3 nucleotides are TGTGCCAGCAGTGGATTAAACTGGTACGAGCAGTACTTC.

This clonotype has ten or more counts. This CDR3 reads CASSLLQEAGELFF. CDR3 sequence (DNA): TGTGCCAGCAGTTTACTGCAGGAGGCCGGGGAGCTGTTTTTT. The rearrangement joins TRBV12-3 or TRBV12-4 to TRBJ2-2; D possibly corresponds to TRBD2 (5 bases). The CDR3 length is 14 residues. V gave up 2 bases and J gave up 6 bases, with 10 bases separating them.

As to this clonotype: This clone may be a read error of a much larger clone one base away. The chain recombines TRBV4-2 with TRBJ2-1, with TRBD2 matching 10 bases. The ends lost 8 bases at V and 3 bases at J; junction bases unmatched: 10. CDR3 length: 16 residues. The germline CDR1 and CDR2 sequences are LGHNA and YNFKEQ. The CDR3 is CASGLGGTSDYNEQFF. The DNA for the CDR3 is TGTGCCAGCGGCCTGGGCGGGACTAGCGACTACAATGAGCAGTTCTTC.

CDR3 sequence reads: CATSENSNSGNTIYF. CDR3 nucleotides: TGTGCCACCAGTGAGAACAGCAACTCTGGAAACACCATATATTTT. This chain joins TRBV24-1 and TRBJ1-3; D is uncertain. V gave up 4 bases and J gave up 0 bases, with 9 bases separating them. The germline V gene encodes CDR1 KGHDR and CDR2 SFDVKD. The CDR3 covers 15 residues.

This clonotype was seen only a few times. J is TRBJ2-1 and V is TRBV12-3 or TRBV12-4; unclear D gene. There are 16 residues in the CDR3. V lost 5 bases and J lost 7, with 21 bases in between. The CDR3: CASSPSRRVGLNEQFF. The CDR3 coding sequence is TGTGCCAGCAGTCCCTCCCGACGGGTAGGCTTAAATGAGCAGTTCTTC.

CDR3 loop: CASSLDRHAYEQYF. CDR3 in DNA: TGTGCCAGCAGCTTAGATCGACACGCCTACGAGCAGTACTTC. V usage is TRBV11-2 and J usage is TRBJ2-7; D remains unclear. Trimming removed 0 bases from V and 2 bases from J, with 8 bases in between. Germline CDR1 SGHAT, CDR2 FQNNGV. This CDR3 spans 14 amino acids.

As regards this clonotype: A much bigger clone sits one base away, suggesting this may be a read error. In DNA, the CDR3 is TGTGCCAGCAGTGAAATTGGGACCCAAGAGACCCAGTACTTC. The encoded protein is CASSEIGTQETQYF. This sequence joins TRBV6-1 and TRBJ2-5; D assignment may be TRBD1 or TRBD2 (5 bases each). V gave up 2 bases and J gave up 1 base, with 8 bases separating them. Per the germline V gene, CDR1 is MNHNS and CDR2 is SASEGT. The CDR3 runs to 14 residues.

On this clonotype itself: At one end the junction does not follow the germline gene, possibly because of a read error. This chain joins TRBV12-3 or TRBV12-4 and TRBJ1-1, with TRBD1 identical over 9 bases. The CDR3 totals 15 residues. CDR3 sequence: CANRTNRGLLTEAVF. DNA for the CDR3: TGTGCCAACAGAACAAACAGGGGGCTTCTCACTGAAGCTGTCTTT.

The chain combines TRBV6-1 with TRBJ1-5; tentative D call: TRBD1 (5 bases). CDR1 and CDR2 from the germline V gene are MNHNS and SASEGT. This CDR3 has 15 residues. V lost 7 bases to trimming and J lost 5 bases, with 18 bases between them. The CDR3 spells CASIDAGGWYQPQHF. In DNA form, the CDR3 reads TGTGCCAGCATCGACGCGGGGGGGTGGTATCAGCCCCAGCATTTT.

The chain uses TRBV6-5 and TRBJ2-7, with 10 bases identical to TRBD2. This CDR3 contains 13 residues. Germline CDR1 is MNHEY and CDR2 is SVGAGI. Losses at the gene ends were 7 bases for V and 3 bases for J; bases not matched to a gene: 3. Here the CDR3 reads CASIRLAGYEQYF. The CDR3 DNA follows: TGTGCCAGCATCCGACTAGCGGGCTACGAGCAGTACTTC.

As regards this clonotype: Likely a read error: the CDR3 ends without its conserved phenylalanine or tryptophan. This chain links TRBV11-2 with TRBJ2-3; D not certain. The V gene lost 5 bases and the J gene lost 6 bases, with 9 bases spanning the gap. The V gene's germline CDR1 is SGHAT and CDR2 FQNNGV. The CDR3 contains 12 residues. The CDR3 sequence: CASSLLSDTQYH. CDR3 sequence (DNA): TGTGCCAGCAGCCTATTGTCCGATACGCAGTATCAT.

This clonotype was counted at least ten times. CDR3 protein: CASSRAWGSYNEQFF. CDR3 in DNA: TGTGCCAGCAGCCGGGCCTGGGGCTCCTACAATGAGCAGTTCTTC. The chain links TRBV11-2 to TRBJ2-1; D ambiguous. CDR3 length equals 15 residues. Germline CDR1 SGHAT, CDR2 FQNNGV. Trimming cost V 5 bases and J 0 bases, with 11 bases left between them.